The next 23 T cell receptor beta chains were all read from a single sample in a study of T-cell memory formation after mild COVID-19. Each CDR3 protein gets one entry after TCRdb re-called the 5' RACE reads with MiXCR. This sample has roughly 560,000 distinct CDR3 sequences, with around 21% found just once. The sample comprised PBMCs or a T cell subset sorted from them (not recorded which). The receptors come from an adult woman who had mild COVID-19 (a few samples of this study predate the infection). Cell type and time point are not known.

Ten or more counts support this clonotype. The chain has TRBV28 and TRBJ2-3; 9 positions agree with TRBD1. Germline CDR1 is MDHEN and CDR2 is SYDVKM. J was trimmed by 0 bases and V by 8 bases; bases with no gene match: 6. This CDR3 is 15 amino acids long. DNA of the CDR3: TGTGCCAGCCGAGGACAGGGGCCAAGCACAGATACGCAGTATTTT. Translating gives CASRGQGPSTDTQYF.

The chain joins TRBV2 to TRBJ1-1; weak D call: TRBD1 (6 bases). With 2 bases removed from V and 6 bases from J, the gap between germline ends came to 10 bases. Germline V gene lookup returns CDR1 SNHLY and CDR2 FYNNEI. The CDR3 covers 13 residues. The CDR3, as DNA: TGTGCCAGCAGTGAAAGGAGGGGGTCTGAAGCTTTCTTT. Translated, it gives CASSERRGSEAFF.

This clonotype has just a few counts. CDR3 DNA sequence: TGTGCCAGCAGTTTAGAGTCTAGGGTCGTGAGTGTAGGAGGCTCCTACAATGAGCAGTTCTTC. The encoded protein is CASSLESRVVSVGGSYNEQFF. The genes are TRBV12-3 or TRBV12-4 and TRBJ2-1; tentative D call: TRBD2 (5 bases). The CDR3 spans 21 residues. Trimming took off 1 base at V and 0 bases at J, with 25 bases between the two ends.

The rearrangement joins TRBV18 to TRBJ2-2; D unclear. The CDR3 spans 15 residues. Germline V gene data show CDR1 as KGHSH and CDR2 as LQKENI. Trimming left V 3 bases short and J 4 bases short, with 12 bases between. The CDR3 loop is CASSPSTASTGELFF. For the CDR3, the DNA is TGTGCCAGCTCACCCTCGACGGCCTCCACCGGGGAGCTGTTTTTT.

CDR3 amino acids: CSAETGYYEQYF. The CDR3 DNA reads TGCAGTGCTGAGACAGGGTACTACGAGCAGTACTTC. The rearrangement joins TRBV20-1 to TRBJ2-7; 7 positions match TRBD1. Germline V gives CDR1 DFQATT, CDR2 SNEGSKA (reference sequence). J was trimmed by 3 bases and V by 5 bases; bases with no gene match: 4. CDR3 length equals 12 residues.

The chain is built from TRBV7-8 and TRBJ2-2; a possible D gene is TRBD2 (5 bases). The germline CDR1 and CDR2 sequences are SGHVS and FQNEAQ. V was shortened by 2 bases and J by 7 bases, with 23 bases between the two germline ends. The CDR3 is 18 amino acids. The CDR3, as DNA: TGTGCCAGCAGCTTATTTTCCTCCTCCGCCCGCGGGCTCGGGGAGCTGTTTTTT. Translating it yields CASSLFSSSARGLGELFF.

V and J are TRBV27 and TRBJ1-1, with D possibly being TRBD1 (5 bases). The CDR3 covers 15 residues. Germline CDR1 is MNHEY and CDR2 is SMNVEV (reference sequence). The V gene lost 2 bases and the J gene lost 1 base, with 11 bases spanning the gap. This CDR3 is CASSLVGRANTEAFF. Here the CDR3 DNA reads TGTGCCAGCAGTTTAGTCGGCAGGGCGAACACTGAAGCTTTCTTT.

This sequence joins TRBV7-6 and TRBJ2-2, with D possibly being TRBD1 (6 bases). CDR3 size: 14 residues. Deletions cut 6 bases from V and 6 bases from J, with 14 bases between. CDR1 and CDR2 (germline): SGHVS, FNYEAQ. CDR3 loop: CASSGQSVPGELFF. The DNA for the CDR3 is TGTGCCAGCAGTGGACAGTCGGTCCCCGGGGAGCTGTTTTTT.

This clonotype turned up a few times. V usage is TRBV6-4 and J usage is TRBJ1-1; D may be TRBD1 (5 bases). Germline lookup yields CDR1 MRHNA and CDR2 SNTAGT. CDR3 length: 14 residues. The ends were cut back, 10 bases at V and 0 bases at J, with 15 bases in the middle. The CDR3 reads CATKNLTVNTEAFF. The CDR3 DNA sequence: TGTGCCACCAAGAACCTGACAGTGAACACTGAAGCTTTCTTT.

This clonotype came up a few times. The CDR3 DNA reads TGCAGTGCTAGAGACCCGGGACAGAGTGCCTTATACAATGAGCAGTTCTTC. It is translated as CSARDPGQSALYNEQFF. V gene TRBV20-1 combines with J gene TRBJ2-1; 7 bases match TRBD1. Germline-derived CDR1 and CDR2 are DFQATT and SNEGSKA (reference sequence). V gave up 0 bases and J gave up 4 bases; unmatched junction bases: 12. CDR3 length equals 17 residues.

This chain joins TRBV6-5 and TRBJ2-1; 9 positions agree with TRBD2. The CDR3 extends over 17 amino acids. CDR1 is MNHEY, CDR2 SVGAGI, per germline. V dropped 0 bases and J dropped 7; count of bases not matched to a gene: 10. CDR3 residues: CASSYSWAGGPSNEQFF. CDR3 DNA: TGTGCCAGCAGTTACTCTTGGGCGGGAGGGCCCTCGAATGAGCAGTTCTTC.

This clonotype was detected a few times. CDR3 sequence reads: CAISGTGTSGSLSYYNEQFF. The CDR3, as DNA: TGTGCCATCAGTGGCACCGGGACTAGCGGGAGTCTATCCTACTACAATGAGCAGTTCTTC. V is TRBV10-3 and J is TRBJ2-1, with TRBD2 matching over 14 bases. Germline lookup yields CDR1 ENHRY and CDR2 SYGVKD. CDR3 length: 20 residues. Unmatched junction bases numbered 14, after V lost 4 bases and J lost 3 bases.

The chain employs TRBV5-6 and TRBJ2-5; the match to TRBD2 covers 8 bases. Trimming cost V 0 bases and J 1 base; bases outside gene matches: 5. The CDR3 runs 16 residues. From germline, CDR1 is SGHDT and CDR2 YYEEEE. This chain's CDR3 is CASSLAAGGFQETQYF. The CDR3 nucleotides read TGTGCCAGCAGCTTGGCCGCGGGAGGATTCCAAGAGACCCAGTACTTC.

The chain couples TRBV5-4 to TRBJ2-7, with no clear D. The CDR3 has 13 residues. The germline V gene encodes CDR1 SGHNT and CDR2 YYREEE (reference sequence). The V gene lost 1 base and the J gene lost 1 base, with 6 bases spanning the gap. For the CDR3, the DNA is TGTGCCAGCAGCTTGTCAATGTCCTACGAGCAGTACTTC. Protein: CASSLSMSYEQYF.

This clonotype appeared many times. The chain couples TRBV19 to TRBJ2-7; 13 bases are shared with TRBD2. The ends lost 6 bases at V and 1 base at J; junction bases unmatched: 0. Per the germline V gene, CDR1 is LNHDA and CDR2 is SQIVND (reference sequence). The CDR3 covers 14 residues. Here the CDR3 reads CASRTSGGSYEQYF. CDR3 nucleotides: TGTGCCAGTAGGACTAGCGGGGGGTCCTACGAGCAGTACTTC.

This clonotype was detected ten times or more. The V call is TRBV20-1, the J call TRBJ2-3, with D possibly being TRBD2 (5 bases). CDR1 DFQATT and CDR2 SNEGSKA come from the germline V gene (reference sequence). The V and J ends lost 0 bases and 6 bases respectively, with 16 bases between them. The CDR3 consists of 15 residues. The CDR3 protein is CSARDQRTSRDTQYF. DNA for the CDR3: TGCAGTGCTAGAGATCAAAGGACTTCGAGGGATACGCAGTATTTT.

This clonotype was detected only a few times. The chain couples TRBV7-3 to TRBJ2-1; the match to TRBD1 covers 9 bases. The CDR3 spans 16 residues. Trimming took 5 bases from V and 4 from J; bases not matched to a gene: 9. Germline-derived CDR1 and CDR2 are SGHTA and FQGTGA. CDR3 nucleotides: TGTGCCAGCAGCAGCTCCGGGACAGGGATATACAATGAGCAGTTCTTC. Its protein is CASSSSGTGIYNEQFF.

Here the CDR3 DNA reads TGCGCCAGCAGCTTGGAGACAGGGGTGTATGGCTACACCTTC. Translating it yields CASSLETGVYGYTF. The chain joins TRBV5-1 to TRBJ1-2, with 8 bases identical to TRBD1. The length of the CDR3 is 14 residues. Germline V gives CDR1 SGHRS, CDR2 YFSETQ. J lost 5 bases, V lost 0 bases, and 3 bases had no gene match.

V and J are TRBV3-1 and TRBJ2-1; the D call may be TRBD1 or TRBD2 (5 bases each). Trimming shortened V by 2 bases and J by 9 bases, and 11 bases separated the two germline ends. This CDR3 contains 13 residues. The germline V gene encodes CDR1 LGHDT and CDR2 YNNKEL (reference sequence). The DNA for the CDR3 is TGTGCCAGCAGCCAATTTTCAGGGAGTGAGCAGTTCTTC. It encodes CASSQFSGSEQFF.

This clonotype was seen more than once but under ten times. At one end, the junction sequence differs from germline, possibly due to a read error. This rearrangement joins TRBV24-1 to TRBJ2-2; the D gene could be TRBD1 or TRBD2 (6 bases each). This CDR3 has 18 amino acids. Germline values: CDR1 KGHDR, CDR2 SFDVKD. CDR3 loop: CATSDPPGAAANTGELFF. The DNA of the CDR3 is TGTGCCACCAGTGATCCCCCGGGGGCGGCTGCGAATACCGGGGAGCTGTTTTTT.

There are a few counts of this clonotype. The rearrangement joins TRBV20-1 to TRBJ2-7, with D possibly called TRBD1 or TRBD2 (5 bases each). CDR1 is DFQATT, CDR2 SNEGSKA, per germline (reference sequence). With 6 bases removed from V and 3 bases from J, the gap between germline ends came to 15 bases. The CDR3 is made up of 13 amino acids. CDR3 protein: CSARERGGYEQYF. As DNA, the CDR3 is TGCAGTGCCCGAGAGAGGGGCGGCTACGAGCAGTACTTC.

This chain connects TRBV5-1 to TRBJ2-1, with 8 bases aligning to TRBD1. The CDR3 has 14 amino acids. Looked up from germline, CDR1 is SGHRS and CDR2 is YFSETQ. With 1 base clipped from V and 5 bases from J, the junction kept 2 bases outside the gene matches. The CDR3, as DNA: TGCGCCAGCAGCTTGAACAGGGGGAACAATGAGCAGTTCTTC. This codes for CASSLNRGNNEQFF.

The chain uses TRBV20-1 and TRBJ1-1, with unresolved D. The CDR3 is made up of 13 amino acids. Between the trimmed V and J ends, which lost 8 bases and 5 bases, there was a span of 18 bases. Germline CDR1 reads DFQATT; CDR2 reads SNEGSKA (reference sequence). The CDR3 region is CSPDLYRETEAFF. As DNA, the CDR3 is TGCAGTCCCGACCTCTACCGGGAGACTGAAGCTTTCTTT.